These 9 T cell receptor beta chains share one sample of origin, sequenced in a study of CD4 T cells in relation to SARS-CoV-2 and coronaviruses. TCRdb keeps only in-frame clones here, not all; method: immunoSEQ multiplex PCR. The sample holds about 19,000 clones, around 80% seen once. CD4+ T cells from unexposed donors were obtained before the COVID-19 pandemic (2011-2018). After ten to eleven days of culture, CD4+ T cells were isolated. For these receptors, no antigen is known. The material sequenced was CD4+ T cells from PBMCs, cultured in vitro. The receptor source for this set is a human donor in good health.

The rearrangement joins TRBV6-5 to TRBJ2-5; D remains unclear. Germline V gene data show CDR1 as MNHEY and CDR2 as SVGAGI. The CDR3 totals 13 residues. V dropped 5 bases and J dropped 3 bases, with 10 bases sitting between them. The chain's CDR3 is CASSPGREETQYF. The CDR3 coding sequence is TGTGCCAGCAGTCCCGGACGAGAAGAGACCCAGTACTTC.

This chain uses TRBV6-5 with TRBJ1-6, with D uncertain. The CDR3 runs to 15 residues. The germline CDR1 and CDR2 sequences are MNHEY and SVGAGI. V dropped 6 bases and J dropped 15 bases, with 24 bases sitting between them. CDR3: CASRATNNSPNGLHF. CDR3 in DNA: TGTGCCAGCAGGGCGACTAACAACAGTCCTAATGGCCTCCACTTT.

V usage is TRBV4-2 and J usage is TRBJ2-7; possibly TRBD2 for D (5 bases). There are 16 residues in the CDR3. V was shortened by 1 base and J by 4 bases, with 17 bases between the two germline ends. Germline CDR1 reads LGHNA; CDR2 reads YNFKEQ. CDR3 bases: TGTGCCAGCAGCCAAGGTTCCGGGAACCTCCGATACGAGCAGTACTTC. This encodes CASSQGSGNLRYEQYF.

The rearrangement uses TRBV7-2 and TRBJ2-5, with 13 positions matching TRBD2. The CDR3 contains 16 residues. The V gene's germline CDR1 is SGHTA and CDR2 FQGNSA. The V gene end was trimmed by 5 bases and the J gene end by 4 bases; junction bases not matched to a gene: 7. CDR3 sequence reads: CASSPGLAGEAETQYF. In DNA, the CDR3 is TGTGCCAGCAGCCCTGGACTAGCGGGGGAAGCAGAGACCCAGTACTTC.

The V gene is TRBV9, the J gene TRBJ2-7; 7 bases are a match to TRBD2. Germline values: CDR1 SGDLS, CDR2 YYNGEE. Unmatched junction bases numbered 6, after V lost 2 bases and J lost 4 bases. The CDR3 sequence is 14 residues long. CDR3 bases: TGTGCCAGCAGCGTTCGGGGAGGGCCGTACGAGCAGTACTTC. This encodes CASSVRGGPYEQYF.

This clone was observed a handful of times. The chain uses TRBV9 and TRBJ2-1; 8 bases map to TRBD2. The V gene's germline CDR1 is SGDLS and CDR2 YYNGEE. V was pared by 0 bases and J by 5 bases, with 4 bases of the junction left unmatched. The CDR3 runs 15 residues. The CDR3 DNA reads as TGTGCCAGCAGCGTAGGCGGACTAGCCCACAATGAGCAGTTCTTC. This gives the protein CASSVGGLAHNEQFF. The full variable domain, in which reference TRBV9 and TRBJ2-1 provide the parts outside the CDR3, is DSGVTQTPKHLITATGQRVTLRCSPRSGDLSVYWYQQSLDQGLQFLIQYYNGEERAKGNILERFSAQQFPDLHSELNLSSLELGDSALYFCASSVGGLAHNEQFFGPGTRLTVL.

This chain connects TRBV11-2 to TRBJ2-3, with unresolved D. The CDR3 consists of 12 residues. Trimming removed 5 bases from V and 6 bases from J, with 9 bases in between. In germline, CDR1 is SGHAT, CDR2 FQNNGV. The CDR3 bases are TGTGCCAGCAGCCGCAATTCCGATACGCAGTATTTT. Translating gives CASSRNSDTQYF.

The chain recombines TRBV27 with TRBJ2-2; 7 nucleotides agree with TRBD1. The V gene's germline CDR1 is MNHEY and CDR2 SMNVEV (reference sequence). The length of the CDR3 is 17 residues. The V and J ends lost 8 bases and 7 bases, in that order; junction bases with no gene match: 19. Written as DNA, the CDR3 is TGTGCCAGCCCCGGGACAGTGGATTCAAATATTATCGGGGAGCTGTTTTTT. Its translation is CASPGTVDSNIIGELFF.

This chain joins TRBV29-1 and TRBJ2-7; no definite D call. The CDR3 runs 12 residues. Germline V gives CDR1 SQVTM, CDR2 ANQGSEA. The V end lost 5 bases, the J end lost 0 bases, and 8 bases lay between the germline ends. CDR3 sequence (DNA): TGCAGCGTTCGTTTTTCCTCCTACGAGCAGTACTTC. This gives the protein CSVRFSSYEQYF.